Below, 31 T cell receptor beta chains from the same sample are listed, as sequenced in a study of human T cells and chemical hapten exposure. TCRdb re-called the RACE reads with MiXCR, one entry per CDR3 protein. The table has 350,000 to 400,000 distinct CDR3 sequences, about 6% seen once. This sample's time point: patch test 2, 6 weeks after DPC sensitization. Noted treatment: therapeutic diphenylcyclopropenone sensitization with weekly scalp DPC. Specimen: whole blood, collected in connection with sensitization to the hapten diphenylcyclopropenone (DPC). These receptors came from a woman aged 18-29 years with alopecia areata. Some clones in this sample may be carry-over from other donors' samples.

This rearrangement joins TRBV10-3 to TRBJ2-7; D might be TRBD1 (6 bases). V lost 6 bases, J lost 5 bases, and 14 bases lay in between. CDR1 and CDR2 from the germline V gene are ENHRY and SYGVKD. The CDR3 covers 13 residues. The CDR3 sequence is CAIRDSGAHEQYF. For the CDR3, the DNA is TGTGCCATCAGAGATTCAGGGGCCCACGAGCAGTACTTC.

This clonotype was seen a handful of times. This chain joins TRBV28 and TRBJ1-5, with 8 bases identical to TRBD1. The CDR3 totals 15 residues. Looked up from germline, CDR1 is MDHEN and CDR2 is SYDVKM. Losses at the gene ends were 3 bases for V and 6 bases for J; bases not matched to a gene: 7. Written as DNA, the CDR3 is TGTGCCAGCAGTTTGGACAGGGAAGGGAGTCAGCCCCAGCATTTT. Translating it yields CASSLDREGSQPQHF.

This clonotype was seen ten or more times. The chain has TRBV6-2 or TRBV6-3 and TRBJ1-5; D gene uncertain. Germline V CDR1 and CDR2: MNHEY, SVGEGT. V lost 6 bases, J lost 2 bases, and 8 bases lay in between. The CDR3 length is 13 residues. DNA of the CDR3: TGTGCCAGCAGCGTAATGGGCAATCAGCCCCAGCATTTT. Translated, it gives CASSVMGNQPQHF.

The chain joins TRBV20-1 to TRBJ2-5; D not resolved. Germline CDR1 reads DFQATT; CDR2 reads SNEGSKA (reference sequence). Trimming shortened V by 3 bases and J by 1 base, and 9 bases separated the two germline ends. This CDR3 is built from 13 residues. The DNA for the CDR3 is TGCAGTGCTAGCCTTTTACCCCAAGAGACCCAGTACTTC. Protein: CSASLLPQETQYF.

The CDR3 region has the DNA TGTGCCAGCACCCAGGGACTCCTTAGCACAGATACGCAGTATTTT. Translation: CASTQGLLSTDTQYF. This chain links TRBV5-6 with TRBJ2-3; TRBD2 might be the D (6 bases). This CDR3 region has 15 residues. Germline CDR1 and CDR2: SGHDT and YYEEEE. The V and J ends lost 6 bases and 0 bases respectively, with 14 bases between them.

J is TRBJ2-7 and V is TRBV10-3, with D tentatively TRBD2 (5 bases). The CDR3 length is 12 residues. Looked up from germline, CDR1 is ENHRY and CDR2 is SYGVKD. The V gene lost 6 bases and the J gene lost 7 bases, with 13 bases spanning the gap. CDR3 DNA: TGTGCCATCAGGGCCACGGGGTTTGAGCAGTACTTC. The encoded protein is CAIRATGFEQYF.

This clonotype was detected a few times. The chain couples TRBV6-2 or TRBV6-3 to TRBJ2-3, with 9 bases that match TRBD1. J gave up 3 bases and V 10 bases, and 8 bases lay outside the gene matches. The CDR3 consists of 14 residues. The germline V gene has CDR1 MNHEY and CDR2 SVGEGT. CDR3 nucleotides: TGTGCCACCTCCTACAGGGGGCGGACAGATACGCAGTATTTT. Translating gives CATSYRGRTDTQYF.

This clonotype was counted at least ten times. The V call is TRBV6-5, the J call TRBJ1-4, with D tentatively TRBD1 (5 bases). Germline V lookup: CDR1 MNHEY, CDR2 SVGAGI. Trimming removed 6 bases from V and 8 bases from J, with 16 bases in between. CDR3 length: 14 amino acids. CDR3 nucleotide sequence: TGTGCCAGCAGGCTTCAGGGAGTTCGGGAAAAACTGTTTTTT. It encodes CASRLQGVREKLFF.

In this sample, this clonotype turned up many times. The chain couples TRBV15 to TRBJ1-1, with a possible D match to TRBD1 (5 bases). V dropped 3 bases and J dropped 0 bases, with 14 bases sitting between them. Germline assignment: CDR1 LNHNV and CDR2 YYDKDF (reference sequence). This CDR3 has 16 residues. CDR3 region: CATSSHRYLMNTEAFF. CDR3 coding DNA: TGTGCCACCAGCAGTCACAGGTACCTAATGAACACTGAAGCTTTCTTT.

The J gene is TRBJ2-2, the V gene TRBV4-3, with D unresolved. V lost 1 base to trimming and J lost 6 bases, with 9 bases between them. From germline, CDR1 is LGHNA and CDR2 YSLEER. The CDR3 is 14 amino acids. The CDR3 here is CASSQARRAGELFF. The DNA of the CDR3 is TGCGCCAGCAGCCAAGCTCGCCGGGCCGGGGAGCTGTTTTTT.

A few counts support this clonotype. The chain couples TRBV18 to TRBJ2-5, with 13 bases matching TRBD2. This CDR3 region has 18 residues. V lost 6 bases, J lost 5 bases, and 15 bases stayed unmatched. Looked up from germline, CDR1 is KGHSH and CDR2 is LQKENI. CDR3 region: CASSYGLAGAAGGETQYF. CDR3 DNA: TGTGCCAGCTCTTATGGACTAGCGGGGGCCGCCGGAGGGGAGACCCAGTACTTC.

The chain recombines TRBV27 with TRBJ2-1; D might be TRBD2 (7 bases). Per germline, CDR1 MNHEY and CDR2 SMNVEV (reference sequence). This CDR3 has 16 residues. V dropped 6 bases and J dropped 3 bases, with 18 bases sitting between them. The CDR3 sequence is CASSLEGGAFYNEQFF. CDR3 nucleotide sequence: TGTGCCAGCAGCCTAGAAGGGGGGGCATTCTACAATGAGCAGTTCTTC.

The table lists this clonotype with many counts. This chain connects TRBV4-3 to TRBJ1-4; 10 bases agree with TRBD1. The trim removed 3 bases at V and 6 bases at J, leaving 7 bases unmatched. Germline CDR1 is LGHNA and CDR2 is YSLEER. This CDR3 is built from 16 residues. This chain's CDR3 is CASSQDLGQGHEKLFF. CDR3 DNA sequence: TGCGCCAGCAGCCAGGATCTGGGACAGGGGCATGAAAAACTGTTTTTT.

In this sample, this clonotype turned up a few times. V and J are TRBV28 and TRBJ1-5; D uncertain. Germline V gene lookup returns CDR1 MDHEN and CDR2 SYDVKM. The CDR3 is 13 residues long. The ends were cut back, 6 bases at V and 0 bases at J, with 6 bases in the middle. As DNA, the CDR3 is TGTGCCAGCAGGGATCCTAGCAATCAGCCCCAGCATTTT. Translated, it gives CASRDPSNQPQHF. Together with reference TRBV28 and TRBJ1-5, the CDR3 gives the full variable domain: DVKVTQSSRYLVKRTGEKVFLECVQDMDHENMFWYRQDPGLGLRLIYFSYDVKMKEKGDIPEGYSVSREKKERFSLILESASTNQTSMYLCASRDPSNQPQHFGDGTRLSIL.

This clonotype appeared a few times. This chain joins TRBV2 and TRBJ1-1; D is perhaps TRBD1 (5 bases). Germline V gene sequence: CDR1 SNHLY, CDR2 FYNNEI. The CDR3 runs 14 residues. Trimming cost V 6 bases and J 4 bases, with 15 bases left between them. CDR3 nucleotide sequence: TGTGCCAGCAGCCGTCGGACAAGCGTCACTGAAGCTTTCTTT. This translates into CASSRRTSVTEAFF.

This clonotype appeared many times. This rearrangement joins TRBV6-5 to TRBJ1-1; D gene uncertain. Germline V gives CDR1 MNHEY, CDR2 SVGAGI. The V gene lost 6 bases and the J gene lost 1 base, with 12 bases spanning the gap. This CDR3 region has 14 residues. The CDR3 here is CASSSRSGNTEAFF. The CDR3 nucleotides read TGTGCCAGCAGCTCTCGTAGTGGGAACACTGAAGCTTTCTTT.

The gene calls are TRBV20-1 and TRBJ2-2, with D perhaps TRBD1 (6 bases). The CDR3 contains 13 residues. The germline V gene encodes CDR1 DFQATT and CDR2 SNEGSKA (reference sequence). V lost 8 bases, J lost 2 bases, and 12 bases lay in between. The CDR3 region is CSSTGINTGELFF. In DNA, the CDR3 is TGCAGTTCCACAGGGATTAACACCGGGGAGCTGTTTTTT.

This clonotype was recorded many times. The rearrangement joins TRBV5-1 to TRBJ2-7, with TRBD1 matching 10 bases. With 4 bases clipped from V and 7 bases from J, the junction kept 11 bases outside the gene matches. This CDR3 region has 15 residues. The germline V gene encodes CDR1 SGHRS and CDR2 YFSETQ. CDR3: CASSPRTGGLREQYF. The CDR3 nucleotides read TGCGCCAGCAGCCCCCGGACAGGGGGTCTTCGGGAGCAGTACTTC.

This clonotype was counted only a few times. The genes are TRBV6-1 and TRBJ1-1; D gene unclear. V was clipped by 4 bases and J by 2 bases, with 14 bases between them. The CDR3 has 15 amino acids. CDR1 is MNHNS and CDR2 is SASEGT in the germline V gene. The chain's CDR3 is CASSGRGSKNTEAFF. The CDR3, as DNA: TGTGCCAGCAGTGGACGGGGATCTAAAAACACTGAAGCTTTCTTT.

The gene calls are TRBV7-2 and TRBJ2-7; 7 bases are shared with TRBD2. Germline trimming cut 5 bases from V and 2 bases from J; bases unmatched to any gene: 9. This CDR3 is built from 15 residues. Germline V gene sequence: CDR1 SGHTA, CDR2 FQGNSA. The CDR3 here is CASSNGGTVTYEQYF. The CDR3 nucleotides read TGTGCCAGCAGCAACGGGGGGACCGTGACCTACGAGCAGTACTTC.

This chain connects TRBV20-1 to TRBJ1-6; tentative D call: TRBD1 (6 bases). V was pared by 3 bases and J by 10 bases, with 16 bases between. CDR3 length: 14 residues. From germline, CDR1 is DFQATT and CDR2 SNEGSKA (reference sequence). The CDR3 nucleotides are TGCAGTGCTAGGGGGGCAGGGCCTAGCTCACCCCTCCACTTT. Protein product: CSARGAGPSSPLHF.

This clonotype was recorded at least ten times. The rearrangement links TRBV7-9 to TRBJ2-1, with 10 bases lining up with TRBD2. V lost 5 bases to trimming and J lost 4 bases; unmatched junction nucleotides: 11. Germline CDR1 and CDR2: SEHNR and FQNEAQ (reference sequence). This CDR3 comprises 17 residues. CDR3 in amino acids: CASSPRRASGRYNEQFF. For the CDR3, the DNA is TGTGCCAGCAGCCCCCGTAGGGCTAGCGGGAGATACAATGAGCAGTTCTTC.

The table lists this clonotype with a few counts. The chain combines TRBV7-2 with TRBJ2-5; TRBD2 might be the D (6 bases). Germline CDR1 SGHTA, CDR2 FQGNSA. The V gene lost 5 bases and the J gene lost 0 bases, with 13 bases spanning the gap. CDR3 length equals 15 residues. The CDR3 DNA sequence: TGTGCCAGCAGCAATGTCCGGGGGTACCAAGAGACCCAGTACTTC. Translated: CASSNVRGYQETQYF.

There are a few counts of this clonotype. The chain is built from TRBV7-9 and TRBJ1-4; TRBD1 aligns across 8 bases. The germline V gene has CDR1 SEHNR and CDR2 FQNEAQ (reference sequence). Trimming took 3 bases from V and 8 from J; bases not matched to a gene: 11. The CDR3 spans 16 residues. The CDR3 DNA is TGTGCCAGCAGCTTGCAGGGGACAGGATGGAGGGAAAAACTGTTTTTT. It codes for CASSLQGTGWREKLFF.

This clonotype was detected ten times or more. J is TRBJ1-6 and V is TRBV14; no reliable D call. V was shortened by 1 base and J by 5 bases, with 9 bases between the two germline ends. Germline V lookup: CDR1 SGHDN, CDR2 FVKESK. The CDR3 covers 15 residues. This CDR3 reads CASSQAWRDNSPLHF. DNA for the CDR3: TGTGCCAGCAGCCAAGCGTGGAGAGATAATTCACCCCTCCACTTT.

The chain links TRBV12-3 or TRBV12-4 to TRBJ1-5; TRBD1 agrees at 10 bases. CDR3 length: 18 residues. V was pared by 0 bases and J by 7 bases, with 12 bases of the junction left unmatched. CDR3 DNA: TGTGCCAGCAGTTTAGCGGGAAGCGGGACAGGGGCCAGCCAGCCCCAGCATTTT. This codes for CASSLAGSGTGASQPQHF.

There are many counts of this clonotype. The V call is TRBV5-1, the J call TRBJ1-4; 9 positions match TRBD1. The CDR3 has 14 amino acids. CDR1 is SGHRS, CDR2 YFSETQ, per germline. Losses at the gene ends were 7 bases for V and 10 bases for J; bases not matched to a gene: 11. The CDR3 bases are TGCGCCAGCTCAGGAGGGACAGGGATAGGAAAACTGTTTTTT. This gives the protein CASSGGTGIGKLFF.

Only a few counts were recorded for this clonotype. The chain employs TRBV7-2 and TRBJ1-5; TRBD1 matches 8 bases. With 1 base clipped from V and 5 bases from J, the junction kept 10 bases outside the gene matches. Germline-derived CDR1 and CDR2 are SGHTA and FQGNSA. This CDR3 is 17 amino acids long. CDR3 sequence: CASSLDFLTGGDQPQHF. CDR3 DNA: TGTGCCAGCAGCTTAGACTTCCTCACAGGGGGAGATCAGCCCCAGCATTTT.

The table lists this clonotype with many counts. This chain links TRBV6-2 or TRBV6-3 with TRBJ1-1; D is undetermined. CDR1 and CDR2 (germline): MNHEY, SVGEGT. Trimming cost V 4 bases and J 11 bases, with 14 bases left between them. The CDR3 has 12 amino acids. The CDR3 DNA sequence: TGTGCCAGCAGTTTTTGGCGGGGTGAGGCTTTCTTT. This encodes CASSFWRGEAFF.

This clonotype was recorded a few times. The CDR3 loop reads CASSHKGTADYEQYF. In nucleotides, the CDR3 is TGTGCCAGCAGCCATAAAGGGACAGCTGACTACGAGCAGTACTTC. The chain links TRBV5-5 to TRBJ2-7; 7 bases are shared with TRBD1. The CDR3 length is 15 residues. Germline-derived CDR1 and CDR2 are SGHKS and YYEKEE (reference sequence). V shed 4 bases and J 3 bases; nucleotides not matched to a gene: 10.

The chain combines TRBV5-1 with TRBJ1-6; the match to TRBD1 covers 7 bases. Germline CDR1 and CDR2: SGHRS and YFSETQ. The CDR3 contains 20 residues. The V segment lost 1 base and the J segment 10 bases; nucleotides outside the gene matches: 23. The CDR3 nucleotides are TGCGCCAGCAGCTTGTTCCGATACCGGGCGACAGGGTATGAAAGATCACCCCTCCACTTT. Its protein is CASSLFRYRATGYERSPLHF.